The 19 T cell receptor beta chains listed next were all sequenced from one sample in a study of response to subunit inactivated influenza vaccine. MiXCR, run by TCRdb on the RT-PCR reads, gives a single entry per CDR3 protein. The sample lists a few hundred thousand distinct CDR3 sequences, 12% to 15% seen once, with over 8.5% in the top ten. The sample consisted of PBMCs from blood, taken roughly 13 days after vaccination. All receptors come from a man aged 45-65 years who received an inactivated influenza vaccine.

This clonotype came up a few times. This chain joins TRBV9 and TRBJ2-3, with a tentative D call TRBD1 (5 bases). The CDR3 is 16 residues long. The V gene lost 0 bases and the J gene lost 1 base, with 12 bases spanning the gap. CDR1 and CDR2 (germline): SGDLS, YYNGEE. The CDR3 DNA reads TGTGCCAGCAGCGTAGAGGGGCACGATGGCACAGATACGCAGTATTTT. It is translated as CASSVEGHDGTDTQYF.

This clonotype was counted ten times or more. This chain connects TRBV2 to TRBJ1-6; D call uncertain. The V end lost 3 bases, the J end lost 7 bases, and 13 bases lay between the germline ends. CDR1 is SNHLY, CDR2 FYNNEI, per germline. The CDR3 sequence is 15 residues long. The CDR3 nucleotides read TGTGCCAGCAGTGACAAGGACTTACGGAATTCACCCCTCCACTTT. Its protein is CASSDKDLRNSPLHF.

The table lists this clonotype with a few counts. The chain uses TRBV5-1 and TRBJ1-5; no definite D call. Trimming shortened V by 9 bases and J by 4 bases, and 20 bases separated the two germline ends. This CDR3 has 15 amino acids. Germline CDR1 is SGHRS and CDR2 is YFSETQ. CDR3 sequence reads: CAITPPGQANQPQHF. The CDR3, as DNA: TGCGCCATCACCCCCCCTGGGCAGGCGAATCAGCCCCAGCATTTT.

V usage is TRBV7-2 and J usage is TRBJ1-1; 7 nucleotides agree with TRBD1. The V and J ends lost 2 bases and 3 bases, in that order; junction bases with no gene match: 6. Germline V gene sequence: CDR1 SGHTA, CDR2 FQGNSA. This CDR3 is 15 amino acids long. The CDR3 DNA reads as TGTGCCAGCAGCTTAACGGGACAGCCTTACACTGAAGCTTTCTTT. It yields the protein CASSLTGQPYTEAFF. Drawing the rest from reference TRBV7-2 and TRBJ1-1, the complete variable domain is GAGVSQSPSNKVTEKGKDVELRCDPISGHTALYWYRQSLGQGLEFLIYFQGNSAPDKSGLPSDRFSAERTGGSVSTLTIQRTQQEDSAVYLCASSLTGQPYTEAFFGQGTRLTVV.

This clonotype has ten or more counts. The chain joins TRBV6-1 to TRBJ2-5, with 7 bases aligning to TRBD2. From germline, CDR1 is MNHNS and CDR2 SASEGT. The CDR3 is 16 residues long. J was trimmed by 3 bases and V by 5 bases; bases with no gene match: 12. The CDR3, as DNA: TGTGCCAGCAGTAAACTTGGGGGGGTCCCGAAAGAGACCCAGTACTTC. The encoded protein is CASSKLGGVPKETQYF.

V is TRBV7-9 and J is TRBJ2-3, with D possibly being TRBD2 (5 bases). The length of the CDR3 is 16 residues. Trimming removed 6 bases at V and 4 bases at J, with 20 bases between. The V gene's germline CDR1 is SEHNR and CDR2 FQNEAQ (reference sequence). CDR3 nucleotide sequence: TGTGCCAGCAGACCCCCGATAGAAGTGGGAGCAGATACGCAGTATTTT. It codes for CASRPPIEVGADTQYF.

There are a few counts of this clonotype. J is TRBJ2-7 and V is TRBV7-2, with D perhaps matching TRBD2 (5 bases). Trimming stripped 2 bases from V and 0 bases from J, with 11 bases between. The germline gives CDR1 SGHTA, CDR2 FQGNSA. The CDR3 sequence is 15 residues long. Here the CDR3 DNA reads TGTGCCAGCAGCTTATTCGAGGGAACCTCCTACGAGCAGTACTTC. Amino acid sequence: CASSLFEGTSYEQYF.

CDR3 DNA: TGTGCCAGCAGCGGGGGGACAGAACGCTACGAGCAGTACTTC. Amino acids: CASSGGTERYEQYF. The chain carries TRBV12-3 or TRBV12-4 and TRBJ2-7; D tentatively fits TRBD1 or TRBD2 (7 bases each). This CDR3 contains 14 residues. The V end lost 6 bases, the J end lost 3 bases, and 15 bases lay between the germline ends.

CDR3 loop: CASSVWGLAGDTQYF. The DNA for the CDR3 is TGTGCCAGCAGCGTTTGGGGACTAGCGGGAGATACGCAGTATTTT. The chain uses TRBV9 and TRBJ2-3, with 12 bases identical to TRBD2. CDR3 size: 15 residues. Unmatched junction bases numbered 3, after V lost 2 bases and J lost 5 bases. Germline loops: CDR1 SGDLS, CDR2 YYNGEE.

Ten or more counts support this clonotype. CDR3 nucleotides: TGTGCCAGCAGACCTGGACGGGTGAACACTGAAGCTTTCTTT. It translates to CASRPGRVNTEAFF. This chain connects TRBV6-1 to TRBJ1-1, with D uncertain. This CDR3 spans 14 amino acids. V was trimmed by 6 bases and J by 0 bases, leaving 11 bases between them. CDR1 is MNHNS and CDR2 is SASEGT in the germline V gene.

The CDR3 loop reads CASSLFSFGGGSTDTQYF. The CDR3 DNA reads as TGCGCCAGCAGCTTATTCTCTTTCGGCGGGGGAAGCACAGATACGCAGTATTTT. This chain connects TRBV5-1 to TRBJ2-3; TRBD2 aligns across 7 bases. CDR3 length: 18 amino acids. CDR1 is SGHRS and CDR2 is YFSETQ in the germline V gene. Unmatched junction bases numbered 12, after V lost 2 bases and J lost 0 bases. Looking up the rest from reference TRBV5-1 and TRBJ2-3 gives the full variable domain: KAGVTQTPRYLIKTRGQQVTLSCSPISGHRSVSWYQQTPGQGLQFLFEYFSETQRNKGNFPGRFSGRQFSNSRSEMNVSTLELGDSALYLCASSLFSFGGGSTDTQYFGPGTRLTVL.

This clonotype came up a few times. The CDR3: CASSLGAGISNYEQYF. In nucleotides, the CDR3 is TGTGCCAGCAGCTTGGGTGCCGGGATCTCTAACTACGAGCAGTACTTC. The chain combines TRBV5-5 with TRBJ2-7; D may be TRBD2 (5 bases). The CDR3 length is 16 residues. Trimming shortened V by 0 bases and J by 3 bases, and 16 bases separated the two germline ends. CDR1 and CDR2 from the germline V gene are SGHKS and YYEKEE (reference sequence).

This clonotype has more than one count but fewer than ten. The chain combines TRBV12-3 or TRBV12-4 with TRBJ2-7; D might be TRBD2 (7 bases). Trimming removed 6 bases at V and 1 base at J, with 16 bases between. CDR3 length: 15 residues. Here the CDR3 reads CASRTSGGLSYEQYF. The CDR3, as DNA: TGTGCCAGCAGGACCTCGGGGGGCCTGTCCTACGAGCAGTACTTC.

This chain connects TRBV6-2 or TRBV6-3 to TRBJ2-7, with 12 nucleotides matching TRBD2. V shed 0 bases, J shed 3 bases, and the junction held 9 bases outside the gene matches. The CDR3 extends over 18 amino acids. CDR1 and CDR2 from the germline V gene are MNHEY and SVGEGT. CDR3 loop: CASSYSLAGGRIDYEQYF. The CDR3 DNA reads TGTGCCAGCAGTTACTCACTAGCGGGGGGCCGTATCGACTACGAGCAGTACTTC.

This clonotype was picked up a small number of times. V and J are TRBV4-3 and TRBJ2-3; the D gene is possibly TRBD2 (6 bases). The V end was cut by 1 base, the J end by 3 bases, with 14 bases between. Per the germline V gene, CDR1 is LGHNA and CDR2 is YSLEER. This CDR3 contains 16 residues. CDR3 protein: CASSQVYGGLTDTQYF. The CDR3 region has the DNA TGCGCCAGCAGCCAAGTGTATGGAGGGTTAACAGATACGCAGTATTTT.

This clonotype has just a few counts. This chain connects TRBV27 to TRBJ2-7; D gene unclear. The CDR3 is 16 amino acids. Germline V CDR1 and CDR2: MNHEY, SMNVEV (reference sequence). Trimming pared 5 bases from V and 7 bases from J, leaving 24 bases between. The DNA for the CDR3 is TGTGCCAGCAGTCCCATGCCTCTGCGTTCGAAGGCGGAGCAGTACTTC. It yields the protein CASSPMPLRSKAEQYF.

This clonotype occurred a few times. The chain combines TRBV6-1 with TRBJ2-3; no definite D call. V was cut by 6 bases and J by 5 bases, with 6 bases left in between. Germline values: CDR1 MNHNS, CDR2 SASEGT. CDR3 size: 11 residues. The CDR3 bases are TGTGCCAGCAGCACGGAAGATACGCAGTATTTT. Translated: CASSTEDTQYF.

This clonotype was seen more than once but under ten times. V and J are TRBV10-1 and TRBJ1-6; D is unresolved. This CDR3 is 13 amino acids long. The V gene lost 6 bases and the J gene lost 7 bases, with 10 bases spanning the gap. Germline-derived CDR1 and CDR2 are WNHNN and SYGVQD (reference sequence). The CDR3 protein is CASSSGPNSPLHF. The DNA of the CDR3 is TGCGCCAGCAGCTCCGGACCAAATTCACCCCTCCACTTT.

The V call is TRBV5-1, the J call TRBJ2-2; 8 nucleotides agree with TRBD2. Germline V gene lookup returns CDR1 SGHRS and CDR2 YFSETQ. The CDR3 is 15 residues long. After removal of 2 bases from V and 4 bases from J, the junction contained 4 bases not matched to a gene. In nucleotides, the CDR3 is TGCGCCAGCAGCTTCACTAGCGGATCCACCGGGGAGCTGTTTTTT. Translated, it gives CASSFTSGSTGELFF.